This note documents a single T cell receptor (beta chain) sequence. Its antigen is not known. This CDR3 has 11 residues. Trimming removed 1 base at V and 14 bases at J, with 14 bases between. Germline V CDR1 and CDR2: SQVTM, ANQGSEA. Depth targeted 1 in 200,000 to 1 in 1 million T cells, averaging 10x coverage per clonotype. The repertoire was sequenced with immunoSEQ multiplex PCR; TCRdb's copy has only in-frame clones and lacks some. The table lists approximately 140,000 clones, roughly 80% of them singletons, with around 30% in the top ten. This entry comes from a study of cytotoxic CD8 clonotypes in ibrutinib-treated CLL. Study-level points and caveats: The times at which samples were taken varied between sustained-remission and progressing patients. Public clonotypes, rarely seen, contracted or held steady on treatment.

TCR beta libraries used approximately 2.2 micrograms of DNA from cryopreserved PBMCs. The V and J genes are TRBV29-1 and TRBJ1-1, with D uncertain. The sample was PBMCs, taken after 12 months of ibrutinib treatment. This receptor was taken from a human donor with chronic lymphocytic leukemia. CDR3 sequence (DNA): TGCAGCGTTGAAGCCGGCTCCTCCCCGTTCTTT. Amino acids: CSVEAGSSPFF. Full variable domain (rest looked up from reference TRBV29-1 and TRBJ1-1): SAVISQKPSRDICQRGTSLTIQCQVDSQVTMMFWYRQQPGQSLTLIATANQGSEATYESGFVIDKFPISRPNLTFSTLTVSNMSPEDSSIYLCSVEAGSSPFFGQGTRLTVV.